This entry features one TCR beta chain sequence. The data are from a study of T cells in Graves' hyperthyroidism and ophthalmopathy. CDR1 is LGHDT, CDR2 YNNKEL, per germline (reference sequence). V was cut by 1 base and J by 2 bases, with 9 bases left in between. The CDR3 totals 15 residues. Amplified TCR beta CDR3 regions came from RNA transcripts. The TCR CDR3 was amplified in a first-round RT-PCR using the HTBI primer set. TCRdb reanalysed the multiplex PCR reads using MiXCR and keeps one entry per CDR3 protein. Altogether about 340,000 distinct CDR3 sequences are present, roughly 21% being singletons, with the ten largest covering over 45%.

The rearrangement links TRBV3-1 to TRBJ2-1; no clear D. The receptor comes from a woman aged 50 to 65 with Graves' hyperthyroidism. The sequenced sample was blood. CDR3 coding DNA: TGTGCCAGCAGCCAAGGTTTAGGGACCTACAATGAGCAGTTCTTC. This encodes CASSQGLGTYNEQFF.